Listed below are T cell receptor beta chains from one sample, sequenced in a study of cytomegalovirus exposure and HLA in healthy donors. Sequencing was performed with immunoSEQ multiplex PCR; in TCRdb, only in-frame clones are kept and a portion is missing. The table lists tens of thousands of clones, around 79% of them singletons, with approximately 6% in the top ten. The sequencing input was PBMCs. The origin of the receptors is a male donor in good health and CMV-seropositive. Both conserved end residues are part of each CDR3. The D gene is left open where the match is weak. Expanded clones are given a class, and other clones once, few, many or no size at all.

abundance: .
v_gene: TRBV29-1
d_gene: TRBD1
j_gene: TRBJ2-2
CDR3nt: TGCAGCGTAAGCCAGGGGGTGGCCGGGGAGCTGTTTTTT
CDR3aa: CSVSQGVAGELFF

abundance: .
v_gene: TRBV6-5
d_gene: .
j_gene: TRBJ2-4
CDR3nt: TGTGCCAGCAGTTACTCGACGCGGGTTCAGTACTTC
CDR3aa: CASSYSTRVQYF

abundance: .
v_gene: TRBV4-1
d_gene: .
j_gene: TRBJ1-3
CDR3nt: TGCGCCAGCAGCCAAGTTACAACTGGAAACACCATATATTTT
CDR3aa: CASSQVTTGNTIYF

abundance: few
v_gene: TRBV7-9
d_gene: TRBD1
j_gene: TRBJ1-4
CDR3nt: TGTGCCAGCAGCCCGGGACAGGGCAAAGCTAATGAAAAACTGTTTTTT
CDR3aa: CASSPGQGKANEKLFF

abundance: .
v_gene: TRBV1
d_gene: .
j_gene: TRBJ1-4
CDR3nt: TGCACCAGACCCCAAAGACACAGGGAACAGAATAATGAAAAACTGTTTTTT
CDR3aa: CTRPQRHREQNNEKLFF

abundance: .
v_gene: TRBV11-3
d_gene: .
j_gene: TRBJ2-3
CDR3nt: TGTGCCAGCAGCTTAGGGGGATCTAGCCCGACGAATACGCAGTATTTT
CDR3aa: CASSLGGSSPTNTQYF

abundance: few
v_gene: TRBV19
d_gene: .
j_gene: TRBJ1-5
CDR3nt: TGTGCCAGTAGCCAGGCCCACAGCAATCAGCCCCAGCATTTT
CDR3aa: CASSQAHSNQPQHF

abundance: .
v_gene: TRBV7-2
d_gene: TRBD2
j_gene: TRBJ2-1
CDR3nt: TGTGCCAGCAGCTCACGCCTCGGCGGGAGACCCTACAATGAGCAGTTCTTC
CDR3aa: CASSSRLGGRPYNEQFF

abundance: .
v_gene: TRBV10-3
d_gene: .
j_gene: TRBJ2-2
CDR3nt: TGTGCCATCAGTGACAGGGAAACCGGGGAGCTGTTTTTT
CDR3aa: CAISDRETGELFF

abundance: few
v_gene: TRBV11-2
d_gene: .
j_gene: TRBJ2-1
CDR3nt: TGTGCCAGCAGCTTAGGGGGAGCTTCCAGTGAGCAGTTCTTC
CDR3aa: CASSLGGASSEQFF

abundance: .
v_gene: TRBV4-2
d_gene: TRBD2
j_gene: TRBJ2-7
CDR3nt: TGTGCCAGCAGCCCCGGCCGGAGCGGGGGGGTTTTAGAGCAGTACTTC
CDR3aa: CASSPGRSGGVLEQYF

abundance: .
v_gene: TRBV7-9
d_gene: .
j_gene: TRBJ1-2
CDR3nt: TGTGCCAGCACCGACGGGGGGTGGGGCTACACCTTC
CDR3aa: CASTDGGWGYTF

abundance: .
v_gene: TRBV6-6
d_gene: TRBD1
j_gene: TRBJ1-5
CDR3nt: TGTGCCAGCAGTGGTCCCGGGACAGCTCGTCAGCCCCAGCATTTT
CDR3aa: CASSGPGTARQPQHF